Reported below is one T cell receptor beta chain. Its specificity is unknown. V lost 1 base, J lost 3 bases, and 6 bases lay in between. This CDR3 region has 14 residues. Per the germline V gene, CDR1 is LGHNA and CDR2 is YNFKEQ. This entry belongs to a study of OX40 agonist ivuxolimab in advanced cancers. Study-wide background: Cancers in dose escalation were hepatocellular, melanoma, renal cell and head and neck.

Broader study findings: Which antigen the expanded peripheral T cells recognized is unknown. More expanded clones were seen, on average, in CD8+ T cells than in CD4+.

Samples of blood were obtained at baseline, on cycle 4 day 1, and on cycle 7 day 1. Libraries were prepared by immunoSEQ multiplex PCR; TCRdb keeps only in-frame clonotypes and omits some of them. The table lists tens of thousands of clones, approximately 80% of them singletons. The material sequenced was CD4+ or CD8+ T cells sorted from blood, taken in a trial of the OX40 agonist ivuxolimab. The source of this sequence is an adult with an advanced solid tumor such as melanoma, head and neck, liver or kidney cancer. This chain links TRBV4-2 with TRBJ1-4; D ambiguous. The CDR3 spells CASSQARANEKLFF. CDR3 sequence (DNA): TGTGCCAGCAGCCAAGCGCGTGCTAATGAAAAACTGTTTTTT.